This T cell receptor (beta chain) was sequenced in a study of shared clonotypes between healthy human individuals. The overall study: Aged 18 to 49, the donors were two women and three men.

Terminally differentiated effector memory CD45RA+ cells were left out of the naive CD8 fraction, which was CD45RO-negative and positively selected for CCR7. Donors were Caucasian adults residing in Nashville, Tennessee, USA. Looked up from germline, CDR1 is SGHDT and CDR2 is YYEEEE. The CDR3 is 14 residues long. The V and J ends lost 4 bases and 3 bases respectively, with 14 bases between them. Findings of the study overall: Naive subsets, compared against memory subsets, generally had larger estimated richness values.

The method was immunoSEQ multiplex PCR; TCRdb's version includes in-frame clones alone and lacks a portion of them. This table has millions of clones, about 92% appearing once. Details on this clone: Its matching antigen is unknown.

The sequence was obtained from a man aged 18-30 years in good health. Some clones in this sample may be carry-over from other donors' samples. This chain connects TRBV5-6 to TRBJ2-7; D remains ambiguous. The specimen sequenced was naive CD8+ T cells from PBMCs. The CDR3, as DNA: TGTGCCAGCAGCCCCCTCCGGGCGGACTACGAGCAGTACTTC. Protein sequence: CASSPLRADYEQYF.